The next 25 T cell receptor beta chains were all read from a single sample in a study of sequential checkpoint blockade in melanoma. Sequenced by immunoSEQ multiplex PCR; TCRdb stores in-frame clones only, minus some. The sample records 25,000 to 30,000 clones, 77% being singletons. The treatment here: randomized to nivolumab then ipilimumab (arm A) or the reverse (arm B). Specimen: CD8+ T cells sorted from blood (inferred from file names), collected from a patient given nivolumab and ipilimumab in sequence. These receptor sequences come from a human donor with melanoma.

The chain carries TRBV5-4 and TRBJ2-5; tentative D call: TRBD1 (5 bases). This CDR3 contains 14 residues. Germline V lookup: CDR1 SGHNT, CDR2 YYREEE (reference sequence). Trimming removed 1 base from V and 5 bases from J, with 12 bases in between. The CDR3 region is CASSLRQRQETQYF. CDR3 coding DNA: TGTGCCAGCAGCTTGAGACAGCGTCAGGAGACCCAGTACTTC.

The chain employs TRBV15 and TRBJ2-1, with 8 bases matching TRBD1. This CDR3 is built from 12 residues. With 4 bases clipped from V and 8 bases from J, the junction kept 1 base outside the gene matches. Germline loops: CDR1 LNHNV, CDR2 YYDKDF (reference sequence). Here the CDR3 DNA reads TGTGCCACCAGCACGACAGGGGATGAGCAGTTCTTC. It yields the protein CATSTTGDEQFF.

CDR3 nucleotides: TGTGCCAGCAGTTTTCCTCTCTACGAGCAGTACTTC. Its translation is CASSFPLYEQYF. The rearrangement uses TRBV6-6 and TRBJ2-7, with D unclear. The CDR3 is 12 amino acids. Trimming pared 4 bases from V and 3 bases from J, leaving 7 bases between. Germline V gene sequence: CDR1 MNHNY, CDR2 SVGAGI (reference sequence).

The V and J genes are TRBV19 and TRBJ1-2; TRBD1 is a possible D gene (5 bases). The ends were cut back, 7 bases at V and 3 bases at J, with 15 bases in the middle. This CDR3 is built from 14 residues. Germline CDR1 reads LNHDA; CDR2 reads SQIVND (reference sequence). The CDR3 nucleotides read TGTGCCAGTACTTCAATGGGGGGTTACTATGGCTACACCTTC. This sequence encodes CASTSMGGYYGYTF.

This clone was seen more than once but under ten times. The gene calls are TRBV4-2 and TRBJ1-1, with D perhaps TRBD1 (5 bases). Trimming shortened V by 2 bases and J by 8 bases, and 9 bases separated the two germline ends. Germline assignment: CDR1 LGHNA and CDR2 YNFKEQ. The CDR3 length is 12 residues. The CDR3 region has the DNA TGTGCCAGCAGCCAAAACCGACAGGAAGCTTTCTTT. Translating it yields CASSQNRQEAFF.

Only one count was recorded for this clone. This chain connects TRBV6-5 to TRBJ2-5, with TRBD2 as a possible D gene (5 bases). The V end was cut by 2 bases, the J end by 4 bases, with 5 bases between. There are 12 residues in the CDR3. Germline CDR1 is MNHEY and CDR2 is SVGAGI. The CDR3 is CASSYEGETQYF. In DNA form, the CDR3 reads TGTGCCAGCAGTTACGAGGGAGAGACCCAGTACTTC.

The rearrangement uses TRBV6-6 and TRBJ2-7; D not certain. Germline CDR1 MNHNY, CDR2 SVGAGI (reference sequence). This CDR3 has 13 amino acids. Trimming left V 7 bases short and J 0 bases short, with 10 bases between. CDR3 nucleotides: TGTGCCAGCACACCTTCCAGCTCCTACGAGCAGTACTTC. Translation gives CASTPSSSYEQYF.

J is TRBJ2-1 and V is TRBV10-3, with 8 bases that match TRBD2. With V trimmed by 2 bases and J by 3 bases, 6 bases remained unmatched. Germline assignment: CDR1 ENHRY and CDR2 SYGVKD. The CDR3 runs to 16 residues. This CDR3 reads CAISEGAAGVYNEQFF. As DNA, the CDR3 is TGTGCCATCAGTGAGGGGGCAGCGGGGGTCTACAATGAGCAGTTCTTC.

The chain is built from TRBV7-9 and TRBJ1-2, with D uncertain. The CDR3 extends over 12 amino acids. Germline CDR1 is SEHNR and CDR2 is FQNEAQ (reference sequence). V was cut by 5 bases and J by 6 bases, with 10 bases left in between. CDR3 region: CASSRDTDGYTF. The CDR3 bases are TGTGCCAGCAGCCGGGATACCGATGGCTACACCTTC.

DNA of the CDR3: TGCGCCAGCAGCGCCCTAGGCGGGAGGCCCGGGGAGCTGTTTTTT. Encoded protein: CASSALGGRPGELFF. V usage is TRBV5-1 and J usage is TRBJ2-2; 8 bases agree with TRBD2. The CDR3 length is 15 residues. Trimming at V came to 4 bases and at J to 6 bases, leaving 8 bases not matched to a gene. Germline CDR1 and CDR2: SGHRS and YFSETQ.

The J gene is TRBJ2-2, the V gene TRBV7-2; TRBD2 agrees at 16 bases. Trimming at V came to 1 base and at J to 4 bases, leaving 6 bases not matched to a gene. Germline CDR1 is SGHTA and CDR2 is FQGNSA. The CDR3 contains 19 residues. The DNA of the CDR3 is TGTGCCAGCAGCTTAGAGGGACTAGCGGGGGGGGATTTCACCGGGGAGCTGTTTTTT. Its protein is CASSLEGLAGGDFTGELFF. Drawing the rest from reference TRBV7-2 and TRBJ2-2, the complete variable domain is GAGVSQSPSNKVTEKGKDVELRCDPISGHTALYWYRQSLGQGLEFLIYFQGNSAPDKSGLPSDRFSAERTGGSVSTLTIQRTQQEDSAVYLCASSLEGLAGGDFTGELFFGEGSRLTVL.

The chain is built from TRBV28 and TRBJ2-2; D is uncertain. CDR3 length: 16 residues. Trimming stripped 8 bases from V and 0 bases from J, with 16 bases between. Germline CDR1 MDHEN, CDR2 SYDVKM. CDR3 bases: TGTGCCAGCCGAACCCCCTCTCCAGCGAACACCGGGGAGCTGTTTTTT. Protein sequence: CASRTPSPANTGELFF.

This clone was recorded at least ten times. The CDR3 loop reads CASTYGGAADEQFF. CDR3 DNA: TGTGCCAGCACCTACGGGGGGGCCGCTGATGAGCAGTTCTTC. The chain joins TRBV6-5 to TRBJ2-1; TRBD2 matches at 8 bases. V lost 7 bases and J lost 8; bases outside the gene matches: 10. The CDR3 has 14 residues. CDR1 and CDR2 (germline): MNHEY, SVGAGI.

This clone was counted between two and nine times. The CDR3 bases are TGTGCCAGCAGCAGACGGGATTTTCAGCCCCAGCATTTT. Its translation: CASSRRDFQPQHF. V gene TRBV5-5 combines with J gene TRBJ1-5; D is unclear. This CDR3 spans 13 amino acids. The germline V gene encodes CDR1 SGHKS and CDR2 YYEKEE (reference sequence). With 4 bases removed from V and 6 bases from J, the gap between germline ends came to 11 bases. Complete variable domain (other parts from reference TRBV5-5 and TRBJ1-5): DAGVTQSPTHLIKTRGQQVTLRCSPISGHKSVSWYQQVLGQGPQFIFQYYEKEERGRGNFPDRFSARQFPNYSSELNVNALLLGDSALYLCASSRRDFQPQHFGDGTRLSIL.

DNA for the CDR3: TGTGCCAGCAGCTTCGGGCAGGGTGGGGGCTACACCTTC. The encoded protein is CASSFGQGGGYTF. V is TRBV5-6 and J is TRBJ1-2; perhaps TRBD1 as D (5 bases). V was clipped by 2 bases and J by 8 bases, with 13 bases between them. This CDR3 has 13 amino acids. Germline-derived CDR1 and CDR2 are SGHDT and YYEEEE.

The rearrangement links TRBV29-1 to TRBJ2-7; D is uncertain. Germline V gene lookup returns CDR1 SQVTM and CDR2 ANQGSEA. The ends were cut back, 5 bases at V and 3 bases at J, with 17 bases in the middle. The CDR3 runs 14 residues. Here the CDR3 reads CSVRLGGAGYEQYF. As DNA, the CDR3 is TGCAGCGTTCGTCTCGGCGGCGCCGGCTACGAGCAGTACTTC.

This clone was seen a single time. This chain uses TRBV2 with TRBJ2-7, with D maybe TRBD2 (6 bases). Trimming took off 3 bases at V and 4 bases at J, with 16 bases between the two ends. The germline V gene encodes CDR1 SNHLY and CDR2 FYNNEI. This CDR3 region has 15 residues. This chain's CDR3 is CASSDGDGGPYEQYF. CDR3 coding DNA: TGTGCCAGCAGTGATGGAGATGGAGGGCCATACGAGCAGTACTTC.

V and J are TRBV11-2 and TRBJ2-5; 8 nucleotides agree with TRBD2. The CDR3 loop spans 15 amino acids. Germline V gene lookup returns CDR1 SGHAT and CDR2 FQNNGV. Germline trimming cut 0 bases from V and 5 bases from J; bases unmatched to any gene: 5. Here the CDR3 reads CASSLEIPGGETQYF. The DNA of the CDR3 is TGTGCCAGCAGCTTAGAGATTCCGGGGGGGGAGACCCAGTACTTC. The variable domain in full, with the rest retrieved from reference TRBV11-2 and TRBJ2-5, is EAGVAQSPRYKIIEKRQSVAFWCNPISGHATLYWYQQILGQGPKLLIQFQNNGVVDDSQLPKDRFSAERLKGVDSTLKIQPAKLEDSAVYLCASSLEIPGGETQYFGPGTRLLVL.

V is TRBV6-5 and J is TRBJ1-6; D call uncertain. The CDR3 loop spans 15 amino acids. Trimming took off 6 bases at V and 0 bases at J, with 9 bases between the two ends. Looked up from germline, CDR1 is MNHEY and CDR2 is SVGAGI. CDR3 nucleotide sequence: TGTGCCAGCAGCCTCGACAACTCCTATAATTCACCCCTCCACTTT. Residues: CASSLDNSYNSPLHF.

The J gene is TRBJ1-1, the V gene TRBV29-1, with a tentative D call TRBD1 (6 bases). This CDR3 spans 15 amino acids. V was clipped by 4 bases and J by 6 bases, with 21 bases between them. CDR1 is SQVTM, CDR2 ANQGSEA, per germline. The CDR3 loop reads CSVGVRDTDWAEAFF. The CDR3 DNA reads as TGCAGCGTTGGTGTAAGGGACACCGACTGGGCTGAAGCTTTCTTT.

The chain employs TRBV25-1 and TRBJ1-2; the match to TRBD1 covers 9 bases. The V gene's germline CDR1 is MGHDK and CDR2 SYGVNS. J was trimmed by 3 bases and V by 6 bases; bases with no gene match: 5. This CDR3 region has 14 residues. The CDR3 here is CASSRTGAYYGYTF. CDR3 coding DNA: TGTGCCAGCAGCCGGACAGGGGCGTACTATGGCTACACCTTC.

This sequence joins TRBV7-8 and TRBJ2-1; TRBD2 agrees at 8 bases. The germline V gene has CDR1 SGHVS and CDR2 FQNEAQ. The CDR3 runs 15 residues. V was pared by 1 base and J by 9 bases, with 8 bases of the junction left unmatched. This CDR3 reads CASSLGSGGKGEQFF. The CDR3 DNA reads as TGTGCCAGCAGCTTAGGAAGCGGGGGTAAAGGTGAGCAGTTCTTC.

V is TRBV6-5 and J is TRBJ1-6; D call uncertain. The V gene lost 4 bases and the J gene lost 6 bases, with 4 bases spanning the gap. Germline V CDR1 and CDR2: MNHEY, SVGAGI. This CDR3 has 12 residues. The CDR3 nucleotides read TGTGCCAGCAGTTCCCTTAATTCACCCCTCCACTTT. This translates into CASSSLNSPLHF.

J is TRBJ2-7 and V is TRBV4-1, with a possible D match to TRBD2 (7 bases). V lost 1 base to trimming and J lost 7 bases, with 17 bases between them. This CDR3 is 15 amino acids long. In germline, CDR1 is MGHRA, CDR2 YSYEKL. In DNA, the CDR3 is TGCGCCAGCAGCCAAGTGACGGGGGGCCGGTATGAGCAGTACTTC. Translating gives CASSQVTGGRYEQYF.

This chain joins TRBV7-9 and TRBJ1-2, with D possibly matching TRBD1 (5 bases). The CDR3 extends over 16 amino acids. The ends were cut back, 3 bases at V and 1 base at J, with 15 bases in the middle. Germline CDR1 is SEHNR and CDR2 is FQNEAQ (reference sequence). The CDR3 sequence: CASSLLETAINYGYTF. The CDR3 DNA is TGTGCCAGCAGCTTGCTTGAGACAGCTATTAACTATGGCTACACCTTC.